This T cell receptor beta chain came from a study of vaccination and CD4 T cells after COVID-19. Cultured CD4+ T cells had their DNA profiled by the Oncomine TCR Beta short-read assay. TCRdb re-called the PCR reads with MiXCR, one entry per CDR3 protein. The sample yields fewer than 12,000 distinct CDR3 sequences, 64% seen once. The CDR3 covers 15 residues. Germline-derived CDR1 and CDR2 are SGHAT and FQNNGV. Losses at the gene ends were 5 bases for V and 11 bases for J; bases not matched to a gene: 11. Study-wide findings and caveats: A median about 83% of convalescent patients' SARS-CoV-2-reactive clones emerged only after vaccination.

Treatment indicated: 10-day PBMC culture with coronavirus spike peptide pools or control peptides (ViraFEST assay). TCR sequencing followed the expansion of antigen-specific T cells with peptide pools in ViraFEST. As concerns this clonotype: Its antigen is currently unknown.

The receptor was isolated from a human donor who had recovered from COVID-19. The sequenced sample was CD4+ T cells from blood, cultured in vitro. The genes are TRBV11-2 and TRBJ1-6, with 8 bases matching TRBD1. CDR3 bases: TGTGCCAGCAGCACGACAGGGGAGCGGTTGGCACCCCTCCACTTT. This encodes CASSTTGERLAPLHF.